This paragraph reports one T cell receptor (beta chain). How the authors handled the data: Amplification of reference gene primers was used by the study to estimate nucleated cell counts. This table comes from immunoSEQ multiplex PCR, and its TCRdb copy is limited to in-frame clones, with some not included. D and trimming were read from the DNA, whereas the V and J calls and clone size are those reported in that table. The sample has 150,000 to 200,000 clones, over 70% seen once. This sample is part of a study of blood T cell repertoires in COVID-19. Study overall: Both acute and convalescent COVID-19 samples were obtained from the United States, Italy and Spain. From T cells, B-cell-depleted T cells, or PBMCs came the material, which was cDNA or gDNA.

CDR1 is SGHTA, CDR2 FQGTGA, per germline. The CDR3 extends over 13 amino acids. V lost 1 base, J lost 6 bases, and 9 bases lay in between. The chain combines TRBV7-3 with TRBJ1-2, with D tentatively TRBD1 (5 bases). This sequence was found in a woman in her sixties or seventies who had recovered from COVID-19. The sequencing sample was made of PBMCs or T cells enriched from blood (not recorded which). CDR3 nucleotide sequence: TGTGCCAGCAGCTTAAGTTCGGGGGATGGCTACACCTTC. This gives the protein CASSLSSGDGYTF.